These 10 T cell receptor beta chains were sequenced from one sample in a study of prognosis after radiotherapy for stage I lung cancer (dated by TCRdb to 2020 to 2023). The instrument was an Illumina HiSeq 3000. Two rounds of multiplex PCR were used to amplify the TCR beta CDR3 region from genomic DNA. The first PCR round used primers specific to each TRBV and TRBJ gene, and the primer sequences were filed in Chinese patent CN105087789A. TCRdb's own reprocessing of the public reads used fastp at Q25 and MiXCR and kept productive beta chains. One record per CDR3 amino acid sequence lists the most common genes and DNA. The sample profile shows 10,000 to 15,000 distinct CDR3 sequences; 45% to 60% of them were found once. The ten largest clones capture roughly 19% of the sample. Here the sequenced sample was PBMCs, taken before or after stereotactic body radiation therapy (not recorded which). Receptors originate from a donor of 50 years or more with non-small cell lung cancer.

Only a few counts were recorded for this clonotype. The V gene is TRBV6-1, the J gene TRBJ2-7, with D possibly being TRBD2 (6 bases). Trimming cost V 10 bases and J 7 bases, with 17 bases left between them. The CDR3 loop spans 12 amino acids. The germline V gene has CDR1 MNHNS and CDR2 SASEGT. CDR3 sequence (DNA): TGTGCCATTAACACCCCCGGGGGTGAGCAGTACTTC. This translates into CAINTPGGEQYF.

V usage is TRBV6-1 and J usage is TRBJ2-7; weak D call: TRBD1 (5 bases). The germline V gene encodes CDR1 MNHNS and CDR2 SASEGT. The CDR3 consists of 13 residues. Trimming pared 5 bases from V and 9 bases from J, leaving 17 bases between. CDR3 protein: CASSKQDRTMQYF. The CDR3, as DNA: TGTGCCAGCAGTAAACAAGACAGAACGATGCAGTACTTC.

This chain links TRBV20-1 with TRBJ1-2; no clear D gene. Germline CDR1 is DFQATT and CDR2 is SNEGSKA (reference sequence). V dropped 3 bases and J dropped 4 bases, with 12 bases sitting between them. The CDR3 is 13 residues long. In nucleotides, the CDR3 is TGCAGTGCTAGGGCTCAAGATCGCTATGGCTACACCTTC. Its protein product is CSARAQDRYGYTF.

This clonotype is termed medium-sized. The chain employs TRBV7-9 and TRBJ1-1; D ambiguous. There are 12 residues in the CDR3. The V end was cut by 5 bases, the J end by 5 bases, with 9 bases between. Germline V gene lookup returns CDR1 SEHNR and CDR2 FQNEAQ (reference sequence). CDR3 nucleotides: TGTGCCAGCAGCGGTCCGAGAACTGAAGCTTTCTTT. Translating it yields CASSGPRTEAFF. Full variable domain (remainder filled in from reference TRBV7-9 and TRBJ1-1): DTGVSQNPRHKITKRGQNVTFRCDPISEHNRLYWYRQTLGQGPEFLTYFQNEAQLEKSRLLSDRFSAERPKGSFSTLEIQRTEQGDSAMYLCASSGPRTEAFFGQGTRLTVV.

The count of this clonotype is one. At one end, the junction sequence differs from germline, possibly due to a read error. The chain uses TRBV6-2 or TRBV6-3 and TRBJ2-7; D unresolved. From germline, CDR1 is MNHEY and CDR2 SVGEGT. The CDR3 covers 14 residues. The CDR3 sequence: CVSRRLPQRYEHYF. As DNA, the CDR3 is TGTGTCAGTCGTAGACTCCCACAGAGATACGAGCATTACTTC.

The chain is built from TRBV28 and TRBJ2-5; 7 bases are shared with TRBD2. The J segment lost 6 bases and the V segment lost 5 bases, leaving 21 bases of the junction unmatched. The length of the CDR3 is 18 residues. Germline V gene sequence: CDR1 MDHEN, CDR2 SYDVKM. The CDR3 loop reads CASSNDVAGAGNGKTQYF. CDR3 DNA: TGTGCCAGCAGTAACGACGTGGCGGGAGCGGGGAACGGAAAGACCCAGTACTTC.

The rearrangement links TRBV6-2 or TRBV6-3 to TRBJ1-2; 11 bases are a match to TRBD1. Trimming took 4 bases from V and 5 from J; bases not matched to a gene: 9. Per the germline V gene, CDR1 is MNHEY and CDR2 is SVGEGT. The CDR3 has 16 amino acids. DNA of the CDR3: TGTGCCAGCAGTTCTCCCCGGGACAGGGGGGGGTATGGCTACACCTTC. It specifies CASSSPRDRGGYGYTF.

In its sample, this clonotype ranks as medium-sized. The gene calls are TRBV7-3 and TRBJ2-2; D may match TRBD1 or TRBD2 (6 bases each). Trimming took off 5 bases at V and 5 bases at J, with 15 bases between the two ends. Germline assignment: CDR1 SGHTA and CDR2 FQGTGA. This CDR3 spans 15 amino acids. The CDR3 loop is CASSPPGAGTGELFF. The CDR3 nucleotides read TGTGCCAGCAGCCCCCCGGGGGCCGGTACCGGGGAGCTGTTTTTT.

The CDR3 region is CSANDRTNTEAFF. CDR3 nucleotide sequence: TGCAGTGCTAATGACAGGACGAACACTGAAGCTTTCTTT. The rearrangement joins TRBV20-1 to TRBJ1-1; possible D gene TRBD1, 6 bases. Germline loops: CDR1 DFQATT, CDR2 SNEGSKA (reference sequence). The CDR3 is 13 amino acids. V was pared by 4 bases and J by 1 base, with 10 bases between.

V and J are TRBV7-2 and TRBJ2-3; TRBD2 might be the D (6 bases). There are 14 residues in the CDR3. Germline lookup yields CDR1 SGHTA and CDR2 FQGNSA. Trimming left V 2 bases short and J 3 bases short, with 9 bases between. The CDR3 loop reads CASSLWAGTDTQYF. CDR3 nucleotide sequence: TGTGCCAGCAGCTTATGGGCGGGGACAGATACGCAGTATTTT. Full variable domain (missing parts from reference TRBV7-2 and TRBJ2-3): GAGVSQSPSNKVTEKGKDVELRCDPISGHTALYWYRQSLGQGLEFLIYFQGNSAPDKSGLPSDRFSAERTGGSVSTLTIQRTQQEDSAVYLCASSLWAGTDTQYFGPGTRLTVL.